This TCR beta chain is drawn from a study of T cells in Graves' hyperthyroidism and ophthalmopathy. The CDR3 contains 13 residues. Germline V CDR1 and CDR2: MNHEY, SMNVEV (reference sequence). Trimming at V came to 6 bases and at J to 5 bases, leaving 7 bases not matched to a gene. What was amplified from RNA transcripts were TCR beta CDR3 regions. The TCR CDR3 was amplified in a first-round RT-PCR using the HTBI primer set. In TCRdb, the multiplex PCR reads were re-called with MiXCR into one record per CDR3 protein. This table has 300,000 to 450,000 distinct CDR3 sequences, about 25% appearing once. This clonotype was observed a handful of times.

This sequence was found in a man aged 50-59 years with Graves' hyperthyroidism. Sequencing was performed on blood. This chain joins TRBV27 and TRBJ2-7, with 7 bases that match TRBD1. The CDR3 nucleotides read TGTGCCAGCAGCCCGGGACAGTTCGACGAGCAGTACTTC. This codes for CASSPGQFDEQYF.